The next 8 T cell receptor beta chains were all read from a single sample in a study of T cells in Graves' hyperthyroidism and ophthalmopathy (dated by TCRdb to about 2019). Libraries were built with multiplex PCR. This sample was sequenced with an Illumina HiSeq 2000. The TCR beta CDR3 regions were amplified from the RNA transcripts. The TCR CDR3 was subjected to a first round of RT-PCR using the HTBI primer set and the Qiagen OneStep RT-PCR kit. The public reads were reanalyzed by TCRdb: fastp trimming at Q25, MiXCR alignment, in-frame beta chains only. Entries are consolidated by CDR3 protein sequence, retaining the most common genes and DNA. The sample table shows approximately 640,000 distinct CDR3 sequences, and around a sixth are seen once. The top ten constitute 15% of the sample. The sequencing input was blood. The receptors shown here come from a man aged 50-60 years with Graves' hyperthyroidism.

This clonotype was counted many times. This chain uses TRBV3-1 with TRBJ1-1; D ambiguous. Trimming removed 4 bases at V and 4 bases at J, with 7 bases between. This CDR3 spans 12 amino acids. Germline V gives CDR1 LGHDT, CDR2 YNNKEL (reference sequence). The CDR3 DNA reads TGTGCCAGCAGCCGGATGGGCACTGAAGCTTTCTTT. It translates to CASSRMGTEAFF.

The rearrangement links TRBV6-4 to TRBJ2-1, with D unclear. There are 16 residues in the CDR3. V was pared by 7 bases and J by 4 bases, with 20 bases between. CDR1 and CDR2 (germline): MRHNA, SNTAGT. The CDR3 sequence is CASNPRPTLWYNEQFF. The CDR3 DNA follows: TGTGCCAGCAACCCAAGACCAACCCTATGGTACAATGAGCAGTTCTTC.

This clonotype was seen a handful of times. This chain connects TRBV24-1 to TRBJ2-3; D might be TRBD1 or TRBD2, each matching 5 bases. The CDR3 runs 15 residues. V dropped 0 bases and J dropped 3 bases, with 9 bases sitting between them. From germline, CDR1 is KGHDR and CDR2 SFDVKD. DNA of the CDR3: TGTGCCACCAGTGATTTGCAGGGACCGACAGATACGCAGTATTTT. As protein: CATSDLQGPTDTQYF.

In its sample, this clonotype was seen many times. The chain employs TRBV7-9 and TRBJ2-3; the match to TRBD2 covers 11 bases. Germline V lookup: CDR1 SEHNR, CDR2 FQNEAQ (reference sequence). This CDR3 contains 15 residues. V was pared by 7 bases and J by 2 bases, with 5 bases of the junction left unmatched. The chain's CDR3 is CASTAGLADTDTQYF. The CDR3 DNA reads as TGTGCCAGCACCGCGGGACTAGCGGACACAGATACGCAGTATTTT.

This clonotype has just a few counts. This chain links TRBV2 with TRBJ2-4, with D tentatively TRBD1 (5 bases). The CDR3 length is 13 residues. CDR1 and CDR2 from the germline V gene are SNHLY and FYNNEI. Trimming took off 3 bases at V and 6 bases at J, with 9 bases between the two ends. The CDR3 DNA follows: TGTGCCAGCAGTGACAGGGTTAGAAACATTCAGTACTTC. It is translated as CASSDRVRNIQYF.

The chain employs TRBV7-3 and TRBJ1-6; 7 bases match TRBD1. Germline CDR1 is SGHTA and CDR2 is FQGTGA. There are 14 residues in the CDR3. Trimming at V came to 5 bases and at J to 6 bases, leaving 4 bases not matched to a gene. The CDR3 spells CASSQKGANSPLHF. The CDR3 coding sequence is TGTGCCAGCAGCCAAAAGGGGGCTAATTCACCCCTCCACTTT.

This clonotype was seen repeatedly, ten times or more. The chain uses TRBV27 and TRBJ2-1, with TRBD2 matching over 10 bases. Trimming at V came to 5 bases and at J to 12 bases, leaving 16 bases not matched to a gene. The CDR3 contains 16 residues. Germline loops: CDR1 MNHEY, CDR2 SMNVEV (reference sequence). CDR3 sequence (DNA): TGTGCCAGCAGTCCCGGGACTAGCGTCAGTCTGGGGGGGCAGTTCTTC. It encodes CASSPGTSVSLGGQFF.

This clonotype was recorded a few times. V usage is TRBV11-2 and J usage is TRBJ1-6; D is unresolved. Germline CDR1 is SGHAT and CDR2 is FQNNGV. The CDR3 has 15 amino acids. The V gene lost 6 bases and the J gene lost 5 bases, with 14 bases spanning the gap. DNA of the CDR3: TGTGCCAGCAGATATCTGAGGCCTAATAATTCACCCCTCCACTTT. Translating it yields CASRYLRPNNSPLHF.